These 14 T cell receptor beta chains came from one sample sequenced in a study of T cells in Graves' hyperthyroidism and ophthalmopathy. From RNA transcripts, TCR beta CDR3 regions were amplified. The HTBI primer set drove a first-round RT-PCR of the TCR CDR3. TCRdb re-analysed the multiplex PCR reads in MiXCR, keeping a single row per CDR3 protein. The data hold around 260,000 distinct CDR3 sequences, with 25% to 30% observed a single time. The sequenced material came from blood. The receptors here all came from a man aged 40-50 years with Graves' hyperthyroidism that later progressed to Graves' ophthalmopathy.

This clonotype was seen at least ten times. This CDR3 reads CASKGPVQPQHF. The CDR3 nucleotides read TGTGCCAGTAAGGGGCCGGTGCAGCCCCAGCATTTT. The rearrangement links TRBV19 to TRBJ1-5; D is possibly TRBD1 (5 bases). V was trimmed by 7 bases and J by 7 bases, leaving 11 bases between them. Germline CDR1 reads LNHDA; CDR2 reads SQIVND (reference sequence). The CDR3 runs 12 residues.

This clonotype has at least ten counts. The chain carries TRBV6-1 and TRBJ1-5; no reliable D call. Trimming left V 1 base short and J 7 bases short, with 8 bases between. The germline V gene encodes CDR1 MNHNS and CDR2 SASEGT. This CDR3 contains 13 residues. DNA of the CDR3: TGTGCCAGCAGTGAAGGAGTTGGGCAGCCCCAGCATTTT. Amino acids: CASSEGVGQPQHF.

In this sample, this clonotype turned up once. The chain combines TRBV20-1 with TRBJ1-1; TRBD1 matches at 8 bases. Germline lookup yields CDR1 DFQATT and CDR2 SNEGSKA (reference sequence). The CDR3 consists of 12 residues. Here the CDR3 reads CNTGGGNTEAFF. CDR3 sequence (DNA): TGCAATACAGGGGGGGGAAACACTGAAGCTTTCTTT.

This clonotype has ten or more counts. The chain employs TRBV12-3 or TRBV12-4 and TRBJ2-5; the match to TRBD2 covers 9 bases. V was clipped by 6 bases and J by 2 bases; unmatched bases: 7. The CDR3 contains 15 residues. Here the CDR3 reads CASRQNAGGQETQYF. As DNA, the CDR3 is TGTGCCAGCAGGCAGAATGCGGGGGGGCAAGAGACCCAGTACTTC.

This clonotype was seen repeatedly, ten times or more. V is TRBV27 and J is TRBJ2-2; 7 positions match TRBD2. There are 19 residues in the CDR3. Losses at the gene ends were 3 bases for V and 5 bases for J; bases not matched to a gene: 18. CDR1 is MNHEY and CDR2 is SMNVEV in the germline V gene (reference sequence). The CDR3 DNA reads TGTGCCAGCAGTTTTCTTTCCCCTCTAGCGGAAATTCTTACCGGGGAGCTGTTTTTT. It encodes CASSFLSPLAEILTGELFF.

This clonotype was seen many times. The rearrangement uses TRBV6-5 and TRBJ1-2; 7 bases are a match to TRBD1. After removal of 6 bases from V and 6 bases from J, the junction contained 16 bases not matched to a gene. Looked up from germline, CDR1 is MNHEY and CDR2 is SVGAGI. The CDR3 length is 16 residues. The CDR3 DNA follows: TGTGCCAGCAGCCGCTGGACAGGCGGAAAGTATGATGGCTACACCTTC. Amino acid sequence: CASSRWTGGKYDGYTF.

This clonotype was recorded many times. The chain has TRBV6-6 and TRBJ1-5; D call uncertain. This CDR3 comprises 13 residues. Germline V CDR1 and CDR2: MNHNY, SVGAGI (reference sequence). V lost 6 bases to trimming and J lost 1 base, with 7 bases between them. Here the CDR3 reads CASRAESNQPQHF. Here the CDR3 DNA reads TGTGCCAGCAGGGCAGAAAGCAATCAGCCCCAGCATTTT.

V is TRBV27 and J is TRBJ1-1; D is perhaps TRBD1 (6 bases). The ends were cut back, 5 bases at V and 10 bases at J, with 14 bases in the middle. Germline CDR1 MNHEY, CDR2 SMNVEV (reference sequence). The CDR3 consists of 12 residues. CDR3 in DNA: TGTGCCAGCAGTCCACAGGGTGGCGTAGCTTTCTTT. Translated: CASSPQGGVAFF.

This clonotype was counted ten times or more. This chain joins TRBV4-1 and TRBJ2-7, with 9 nucleotides matching TRBD1. V dropped 2 bases and J dropped 0; count of bases not matched to a gene: 5. CDR1 MGHRA and CDR2 YSYEKL come from the germline V gene. The CDR3 contains 16 residues. This chain's CDR3 is CASSQSAGQGSYEQYF. The CDR3 bases are TGCGCCAGCAGCCAATCTGCGGGACAGGGCTCCTACGAGCAGTACTTC.

This clonotype was picked up many times. This rearrangement joins TRBV10-3 to TRBJ1-1; 8 bases align to TRBD1. V lost 5 bases to trimming and J lost 4 bases; unmatched junction nucleotides: 12. Per germline, CDR1 ENHRY and CDR2 SYGVKD. This CDR3 has 16 amino acids. In DNA, the CDR3 is TGTGCCATCAGTTGGAATTCCACAGGGGGGGTCACTGAAGCTTTCTTT. Encoded protein: CAISWNSTGGVTEAFF.

The table lists this clonotype with many counts. V and J are TRBV5-1 and TRBJ2-7, with 7 bases fitting TRBD2. V was pared by 4 bases and J by 1 base, with 8 bases of the junction left unmatched. This CDR3 has 15 residues. Germline V CDR1 and CDR2: SGHRS, YFSETQ. The CDR3 nucleotides are TGCGCCAGCAGCGAACCGGGACTAACATCCTACGAGCAGTACTTC. This codes for CASSEPGLTSYEQYF.

The chain uses TRBV30 and TRBJ2-7, with 8 bases identical to TRBD1. CDR1 is GTSNPN, CDR2 SVGIG, per germline (reference sequence). This CDR3 comprises 15 residues. With 4 bases clipped from V and 3 bases from J, the junction kept 11 bases outside the gene matches. CDR3 sequence (DNA): TGTGCCTGGAAAACAAAGACAGGGGCCGACTACGAGCAGTACTTC. The encoded protein is CAWKTKTGADYEQYF.

This clonotype was found many times. This chain links TRBV28 with TRBJ2-5, with 12 bases matching TRBD1. The junction had 17 bases not matched to a gene; V was cut back by 5 bases and J by 7 bases. The germline V gene encodes CDR1 MDHEN and CDR2 SYDVKM. This CDR3 has 18 amino acids. In DNA form, the CDR3 reads TGTGCCAGCAGTCGTCCGGTTTTCGGGACAGGGGGCTTTCGGACCCAGTACTTC. It yields the protein CASSRPVFGTGGFRTQYF. The whole variable domain, filled in from reference TRBV28 and TRBJ2-5, reads DVKVTQSSRYLVKRTGEKVFLECVQDMDHENMFWYRQDPGLGLRLIYFSYDVKMKEKGDIPEGYSVSREKKERFSLILESASTNQTSMYLCASSRPVFGTGGFRTQYFGPGTRLLVL.

This clonotype was picked up many times. The chain is built from TRBV6-1 and TRBJ2-7; 11 bases line up with TRBD2. Germline V gene sequence: CDR1 MNHNS, CDR2 SASEGT. Germline trimming cut 5 bases from V and 3 bases from J; bases unmatched to any gene: 6. This CDR3 spans 15 amino acids. CDR3 DNA sequence: TGTGCCAGCAGTCAATACGGGACTAGCGGCTACGAGCAGTACTTC. It is translated as CASSQYGTSGYEQYF.